The 30 T cell receptor beta chains given below trace back to one sample, sequenced in a study of human T cells and chemical hapten exposure. Each CDR3 protein is one row after TCRdb ran MiXCR on the RACE reads. The sample consists of approximately 370,000 distinct CDR3 sequences, about 5% of them appearing once. Time point noted: pre-sensitization, week 0. Documented treatment: therapeutic diphenylcyclopropenone sensitization with weekly scalp DPC. Sample: whole blood, taken in connection with sensitization to the hapten diphenylcyclopropenone (DPC). Receptors were obtained from a woman aged 18-30 years with alopecia areata. Some clones in this sample may be carry-over from other donors' samples.

The CDR3 DNA follows: TGTGCCAGCAGCTCAGGGACGGCGAGCTCCTATAATTCACCCCTCCACTTT. Encoded protein: CASSSGTASSYNSPLHF. This chain joins TRBV12-3 or TRBV12-4 and TRBJ1-6; weak D call: TRBD1 (5 bases). Trimming took off 6 bases at V and 0 bases at J, with 15 bases between the two ends. The CDR3 consists of 17 residues.

This clonotype was picked up a small number of times. The gene calls are TRBV7-9 and TRBJ2-1; D may be TRBD2 (5 bases). Trimming took 1 base from V and 4 from J, leaving 8 bases between them. There are 14 residues in the CDR3. Germline V gene lookup returns CDR1 SEHNR and CDR2 FQNEAQ (reference sequence). The CDR3 DNA reads TGTGCCAGCAGCTTAGAGGACTTATACAATGAGCAGTTCTTC. Its protein product is CASSLEDLYNEQFF.

This clonotype has more than one count but fewer than ten. The V call is TRBV6-5, the J call TRBJ2-1, with D tentatively TRBD1 (6 bases). CDR3 size: 13 residues. V lost 3 bases, J lost 10 bases, and 13 bases lay in between. Germline V CDR1 and CDR2: MNHEY, SVGAGI. The CDR3 reads CASSYYDTGEQFF. CDR3 DNA sequence: TGTGCCAGCAGTTATTACGACACAGGGGAGCAGTTCTTC.

This clonotype showed up many times. This chain connects TRBV18 to TRBJ1-6; D call uncertain. The V and J ends lost 2 bases and 9 bases respectively, with 8 bases between them. CDR3 size: 13 residues. Germline CDR1 KGHSH, CDR2 LQKENI. The CDR3, as DNA: TGTGCCAGCTCACCAGGGGAAGGTTCACCCCTCCACTTT. It codes for CASSPGEGSPLHF.

Many counts were recorded for this clonotype. The chain carries TRBV7-9 and TRBJ1-5; D might be TRBD1 (5 bases). This CDR3 is 15 amino acids long. Trimming pared 5 bases from V and 2 bases from J, leaving 13 bases between. The germline V gene encodes CDR1 SEHNR and CDR2 FQNEAQ (reference sequence). Here the CDR3 DNA reads TGTGCCAGCAGCCTGCAGGGATGGGGCAATCAGCCCCAGCATTTT. Residues: CASSLQGWGNQPQHF.

J is TRBJ1-1 and V is TRBV5-1; unclear D gene. The germline CDR1 and CDR2 sequences are SGHRS and YFSETQ. This CDR3 is built from 14 residues. V was shortened by 3 bases and J by 0 bases, with 9 bases between the two germline ends. CDR3 amino acids: CASSSSGMNTEAFF. CDR3 in DNA: TGCGCCAGCAGCTCCTCAGGAATGAACACTGAAGCTTTCTTT.

This clonotype appeared many times. The J gene is TRBJ1-1, the V gene TRBV6-5; no clear D gene. V was shortened by 6 bases and J by 2 bases, with 16 bases between the two germline ends. CDR1 and CDR2 (germline): MNHEY, SVGAGI. This CDR3 comprises 15 residues. The CDR3 region has the DNA TGTGCCAGCAGGAAGGGTCAGGCCCAAAACACTGAAGCTTTCTTT. Translated, it gives CASRKGQAQNTEAFF.

This clonotype was seen a few times. V and J are TRBV9 and TRBJ2-1; possibly TRBD2 for D (5 bases). Germline V gives CDR1 SGDLS, CDR2 YYNGEE. The CDR3 is 15 residues long. Trimming stripped 0 bases from V and 2 bases from J, with 9 bases between. The CDR3 nucleotides read TGTGCCAGCAGCGTAGGAGGGTCGGCCTACAATGAGCAGTTCTTC. Its protein product is CASSVGGSAYNEQFF.

This clonotype was seen more than once but under ten times. The rearrangement links TRBV6-5 to TRBJ1-2, with no clear D. Germline CDR1 reads MNHEY; CDR2 reads SVGAGI. CDR3 size: 15 residues. Trimming pared 8 bases from V and 1 base from J, leaving 17 bases between. As DNA, the CDR3 is TGTGCCAGCCGTCACCCGGGATCGGGTAACTATGGCTACACCTTC. Its translation is CASRHPGSGNYGYTF.

This clonotype was observed a handful of times. V gene TRBV6-6 combines with J gene TRBJ2-7; 10 nucleotides align to TRBD2. The CDR3 totals 14 residues. Trimming removed 6 bases from V and 7 bases from J; junction bases left unmatched: 9. Germline V gene lookup returns CDR1 MNHNY and CDR2 SVGAGI (reference sequence). In nucleotides, the CDR3 is TGTGCCAGCAGCCCAGCGGGGGGGCCTCTAGAGCAGTACTTC. As protein: CASSPAGGPLEQYF.

Only a few counts were recorded for this clonotype. This sequence joins TRBV18 and TRBJ1-1, with 8 nucleotides matching TRBD1. Germline V gives CDR1 KGHSH, CDR2 LQKENI. CDR3 length: 15 residues. V dropped 2 bases and J dropped 3; count of bases not matched to a gene: 5. The CDR3 is CASSPGQGLDTEAFF. The CDR3 DNA sequence: TGTGCCAGCTCACCAGGACAGGGATTGGACACTGAAGCTTTCTTT.

This clonotype appeared many times. The chain employs TRBV12-3 or TRBV12-4 and TRBJ2-5; D not resolved. This CDR3 has 13 residues. V lost 2 bases and J lost 3, with 7 bases in between. The DNA of the CDR3 is TGTGCCAGCAGTTTATGGTCGAAAGAGACCCAGTACTTC. The encoded protein is CASSLWSKETQYF.

This clonotype was recorded at least ten times. The genes are TRBV4-3 and TRBJ2-2; 9 bases match TRBD2. This CDR3 is 17 amino acids long. Germline V CDR1 and CDR2: LGHNA, YSLEER. V lost 1 base and J lost 1; bases outside the gene matches: 4. The CDR3 region is CASSQAILAGNTGELFF. CDR3 DNA sequence: TGCGCCAGCAGCCAAGCGATACTAGCGGGGAACACCGGGGAGCTGTTTTTT.

Points on this clonotype: The germline gene is not matched at one end of the junction; a read error may be the cause. The V call is TRBV7-9, the J call TRBJ2-7, with TRBD2 as a possible D gene (5 bases). The CDR3 runs to 11 residues. Germline V gene data show CDR1 as SEHNR and CDR2 as FQNEAQ (reference sequence). The CDR3 loop reads CASSSRARPHF. In DNA form, the CDR3 reads TGTGCCAGCAGCTCGAGGGCACGGCCCCATTTC.

A few counts support this clonotype. The genes are TRBV6-5 and TRBJ1-4; a possible D gene is TRBD1 (5 bases). This CDR3 spans 15 amino acids. Germline V gives CDR1 MNHEY, CDR2 SVGAGI. With 2 bases removed from V and 6 bases from J, the gap between germline ends came to 13 bases. As DNA, the CDR3 is TGTGCCAGCAGTTACACCAGTAGGGGCTATGAAAAACTGTTTTTT. Its translation: CASSYTSRGYEKLFF.

This clonotype was detected many times. The rearrangement links TRBV12-5 to TRBJ1-2; D may be TRBD1 (6 bases). Germline V gives CDR1 LGHNT, CDR2 FRNRAP. The CDR3 totals 17 residues. V was clipped by 0 bases and J by 4 bases, with 18 bases between them. The CDR3 DNA follows: TGTGCTAGTGGTTTGGTAGCTCAGGGGATCCCTTTCTATGGCTACACCTTC. Residues: CASGLVAQGIPFYGYTF.

This clonotype showed up just a few times. V is TRBV2 and J is TRBJ1-6; 7 bases align to TRBD1. CDR3 size: 16 residues. CDR1 SNHLY and CDR2 FYNNEI come from the germline V gene. Germline trimming cut 6 bases from V and 0 bases from J; bases unmatched to any gene: 5. CDR3: CASSETGSSYNSPLHF. In nucleotides, the CDR3 is TGTGCCAGCAGCGAGACAGGGAGCTCCTATAATTCACCCCTCCACTTT. The full variable domain, completed using reference TRBV2 and TRBJ1-6, is EPEVTQTPSHQVTQMGQEVILRCVPISNHLYFYWYRQILGQKVEFLVSFYNNEISEKSEIFDDQFSVERPDGSNFTLKIRSTKLEDSAMYFCASSETGSSYNSPLHFGNGTRLTVT.

This clonotype has only a few counts. The V call is TRBV20-1, the J call TRBJ1-5, with a possible D match to TRBD1 (5 bases). Germline V gives CDR1 DFQATT, CDR2 SNEGSKA (reference sequence). This CDR3 spans 14 amino acids. The V end lost 1 base, the J end lost 0 bases, and 7 bases lay between the germline ends. CDR3 in DNA: TGCAGTGCTAGAGCGGGGGATAGCAATCAGCCCCAGCATTTT. Translation gives CSARAGDSNQPQHF.

This clonotype has at least ten counts. The rearrangement links TRBV19 to TRBJ2-1; TRBD2 matches at 10 bases. The germline CDR1 and CDR2 sequences are LNHDA and SQIVND (reference sequence). The CDR3 totals 16 residues. V dropped 6 bases and J dropped 4; count of bases not matched to a gene: 9. The CDR3 loop is CASRLAGVPKYNEQFF. CDR3 bases: TGTGCCAGTAGGCTAGCGGGGGTTCCTAAATACAATGAGCAGTTCTTC. Drawing the rest from reference TRBV19 and TRBJ2-1, the complete variable domain is DGGITQSPKYLFRKEGQNVTLSCEQNLNHDAMYWYRQDPGQGLRLIYYSQIVNDFQKGDIAEGYSVSREKKESFPLTVTSAQKNPTAFYLCASRLAGVPKYNEQFFGPGTRLTVL.

This chain connects TRBV29-1 to TRBJ1-2; D remains ambiguous. Trimming took off 4 bases at V and 6 bases at J, with 12 bases between the two ends. Germline V gives CDR1 SQVTM, CDR2 ANQGSEA. This CDR3 contains 12 residues. The CDR3 loop reads CSVVESRNGYTF. CDR3 bases: TGCAGCGTTGTAGAAAGCAGGAATGGCTACACCTTC.

This clonotype was counted between two and nine times. CDR3 nucleotide sequence: TGTGCCAGCAGTTTCGCGGGGGGGAGACAAGAGACCCAGTACTTC. Encoded protein: CASSFAGGRQETQYF. V is TRBV12-3 or TRBV12-4 and J is TRBJ2-5; 9 bases line up with TRBD2. The CDR3 is 15 amino acids. With V trimmed by 3 bases and J by 2 bases, 4 bases remained unmatched.

This clonotype appeared a few times. The genes are TRBV7-8 and TRBJ1-1; 7 bases map to TRBD1. The germline CDR1 and CDR2 sequences are SGHVS and FQNEAQ. J lost 4 bases, V lost 5 bases, and 4 bases had no gene match. The CDR3 runs to 13 residues. The CDR3 DNA reads as TGTGCCAGCAGCATCCCAGGGGGCACTGAAGCTTTCTTT. This codes for CASSIPGGTEAFF.

This clonotype has more than one count but fewer than ten. The chain links TRBV2 to TRBJ1-1, with 7 positions matching TRBD1. The CDR3 totals 12 residues. V was clipped by 5 bases and J by 8 bases; unmatched bases: 5. Germline values: CDR1 SNHLY, CDR2 FYNNEI. In nucleotides, the CDR3 is TGTGCCAGCAGTTCAGGGGGGATAGAAGCTTTCTTT. Encoded protein: CASSSGGIEAFF.

There are many counts of this clonotype. The chain couples TRBV12-3 or TRBV12-4 to TRBJ1-5; maybe TRBD1 (5 bases). Deletions cut 3 bases from V and 0 bases from J, with 9 bases between. CDR3 length: 15 residues. The CDR3 DNA reads TGTGCCAGCAGTTTGACAGTAAATAGCAATCAGCCCCAGCATTTT. Residues: CASSLTVNSNQPQHF.

This clonotype was seen ten or more times. The chain recombines TRBV12-3 or TRBV12-4 with TRBJ1-1; possibly TRBD1 for D (6 bases). The CDR3 consists of 14 residues. The V end lost 7 bases, the J end lost 5 bases, and 17 bases lay between the germline ends. In DNA form, the CDR3 reads TGTGCCAGCACTGCGGGGGGCGGTTTTACTGAAGCTTTCTTT. Residues: CASTAGGGFTEAFF.

The chain uses TRBV5-1 and TRBJ2-5; 7 nucleotides align to TRBD1. Germline V gene sequence: CDR1 SGHRS, CDR2 YFSETQ. The CDR3 sequence is 16 residues long. V shed 1 base and J 1 base; nucleotides not matched to a gene: 7. CDR3 sequence: CASSLLGPGGQETQYF. CDR3 nucleotides: TGCGCCAGCAGCTTGTTGGGACCAGGGGGCCAAGAGACCCAGTACTTC.

This clonotype was seen a handful of times. The V gene is TRBV10-3, the J gene TRBJ2-1; possibly TRBD1 for D (5 bases). The germline V and J ends were trimmed by 8 bases and 7 bases, with 15 bases remaining between them. Germline CDR1 and CDR2: ENHRY and SYGVKD. This CDR3 has 13 residues. CDR3 coding DNA: TGTGCCATCGAGGAGTCAGGGATGAATGAGCAGTTCTTC. It encodes CAIEESGMNEQFF.

This clonotype was counted many times. The chain couples TRBV7-8 to TRBJ1-1, with TRBD1 matching over 8 bases. Trimming removed 5 bases from V and 6 bases from J; junction bases left unmatched: 5. The V gene's germline CDR1 is SGHVS and CDR2 FQNEAQ. This CDR3 is built from 13 residues. In nucleotides, the CDR3 is TGTGCCAGCAGCGCCGGACAGGGCGCTGAAGCTTTCTTT. It codes for CASSAGQGAEAFF.

This chain uses TRBV29-1 with TRBJ1-2; D possibly corresponds to TRBD1 (5 bases). This CDR3 comprises 13 residues. Per the germline V gene, CDR1 is SQVTM and CDR2 is ANQGSEA. V was shortened by 5 bases and J by 4 bases, with 14 bases between the two germline ends. The CDR3 sequence: CSVLSGGTYGYTF. CDR3 nucleotide sequence: TGCAGCGTTTTGTCGGGGGGTACCTATGGCTACACCTTC.

This chain links TRBV12-3 or TRBV12-4 with TRBJ1-1, with D possibly TRBD1 on 6 matching bases. The CDR3 spans 13 residues. The V end was cut by 6 bases, the J end by 7 bases, with 15 bases between. The CDR3, as DNA: TGTGCCAGCAGCCGTATAACCAGGGGTGAAGCTTTCTTT. Amino acids: CASSRITRGEAFF.